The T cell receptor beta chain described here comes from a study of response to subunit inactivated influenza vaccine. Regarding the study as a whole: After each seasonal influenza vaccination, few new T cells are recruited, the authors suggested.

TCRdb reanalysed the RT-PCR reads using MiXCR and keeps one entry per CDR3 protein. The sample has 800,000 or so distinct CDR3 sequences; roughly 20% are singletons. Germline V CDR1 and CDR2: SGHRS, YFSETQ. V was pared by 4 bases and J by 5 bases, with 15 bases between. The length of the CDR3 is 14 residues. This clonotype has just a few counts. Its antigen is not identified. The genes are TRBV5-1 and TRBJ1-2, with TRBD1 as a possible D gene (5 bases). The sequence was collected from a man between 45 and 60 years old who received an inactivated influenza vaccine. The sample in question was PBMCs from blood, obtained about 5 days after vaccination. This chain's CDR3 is CASSPDGQQYGYTF. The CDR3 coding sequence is TGCGCCAGCAGCCCGGACGGACAACAGTATGGCTACACCTTC.